A single sample is the source of the 13 T cell receptor beta chains below, sequenced in a study of T-cell reconstitution after alpha-beta-depleted transplantation in children. As it was prepared, the TCRbeta library received unique molecular identifiers. MiXCR was run by TCRdb on the PCR reads, yielding one entry per CDR3 protein. This sample has about 980,000 distinct CDR3 sequences, with about 26% found just once. Sequenced material: PBMCs, mostly from graft donor cells, taken 360 days after TCRalphabeta/CD19-depleted stem cell transplant. All receptors derive from a boy under three years old who had a stem cell transplant for SCID, so the T cells may come from the graft donor.

This clonotype has just a few counts. The chain employs TRBV5-1 and TRBJ2-3; D might be TRBD1 (6 bases). The V end was cut by 4 bases, the J end by 4 bases, with 13 bases between. The germline V gene encodes CDR1 SGHRS and CDR2 YFSETQ. The CDR3 is 14 amino acids. CDR3 amino acids: CASSISQGPDTQYF. The CDR3 nucleotides are TGCGCCAGCAGCATAAGTCAGGGGCCAGATACGCAGTATTTT.

The sample holds a few counts of this clonotype. DNA of the CDR3: TGCGCCAGCAGCCAAGATCCGGGGACAGTGACTACCACAGATACGCAGTATTTT. Amino acid sequence: CASSQDPGTVTTTDTQYF. The chain uses TRBV4-3 and TRBJ2-3; 7 bases are a match to TRBD1. This CDR3 is 18 amino acids long. J gave up 2 bases and V 0 bases, and 11 bases lay outside the gene matches. CDR1 is LGHNA and CDR2 is YSLEER in the germline V gene.

The V and J genes are TRBV5-1 and TRBJ2-1; weak D call: TRBD2 (6 bases). Deletions cut 4 bases from V and 8 bases from J, with 16 bases between. The CDR3 runs 14 residues. Germline CDR1 SGHRS, CDR2 YFSETQ. This chain's CDR3 is CASSSQTRSDEQFF. The CDR3, as DNA: TGCGCCAGCAGCAGTCAGACTAGATCCGATGAGCAGTTCTTC.

The CDR3 loop is CASRGLAGEASGANVLTF. DNA for the CDR3: TGTGCCAGCCGGGGACTAGCGGGAGAGGCCTCTGGGGCCAACGTCCTGACTTTC. The rearrangement links TRBV12-3 or TRBV12-4 to TRBJ2-6; 14 bases agree with TRBD2. Trimming removed 8 bases from V and 0 bases from J; junction bases left unmatched: 6. The CDR3 runs 18 residues.

This chain connects TRBV20-1 to TRBJ2-7, with TRBD2 matching 10 bases. V trimming: 5 bases; J trimming: 6 bases; junction bases outside the gene matches: 7. The germline V gene encodes CDR1 DFQATT and CDR2 SNEGSKA (reference sequence). This CDR3 has 13 amino acids. The CDR3 loop reads CSALSGGPSEQYF. The CDR3 DNA follows: TGCAGTGCTCTTAGCGGGGGGCCCAGCGAGCAGTACTTC.

This clonotype was seen a few times. The chain has TRBV7-9 and TRBJ2-2; D gene ambiguous. With 1 base removed from V and 6 bases from J, the gap between germline ends came to 15 bases. Germline CDR1 and CDR2: SEHNR and FQNEAQ (reference sequence). The CDR3 length is 16 residues. The DNA for the CDR3 is TGTGCCAGCAGCTTAGAAGCGAGTGGATGGGCCGGGGAGCTGTTTTTT. It codes for CASSLEASGWAGELFF.

In its sample, this clonotype was seen a few times. CDR3 sequence (DNA): TGTGCCAGCTCGGATCAAGGGCGGGGTTGGACCCAGTACTTC. Translating it yields CASSDQGRGWTQYF. The chain links TRBV18 to TRBJ2-5; D may be TRBD2 (6 bases). The CDR3 has 14 amino acids. Looked up from germline, CDR1 is KGHSH and CDR2 is LQKENI. V was trimmed by 6 bases and J by 7 bases, leaving 18 bases between them.

V gene TRBV7-9 combines with J gene TRBJ2-3; D is perhaps TRBD2 (6 bases). The CDR3 extends over 15 amino acids. V was pared by 5 bases and J by 2 bases, with 14 bases between. CDR1 is SEHNR and CDR2 is FQNEAQ in the germline V gene (reference sequence). In nucleotides, the CDR3 is TGTGCCAGCAGCAGCTGGGGCGGGACCACAGATACGCAGTATTTT. This sequence encodes CASSSWGGTTDTQYF. The full variable domain, its missing parts supplied by reference TRBV7-9 and TRBJ2-3, is DTGVSQNPRHKITKRGQNVTFRCDPISEHNRLYWYRQTLGQGPEFLTYFQNEAQLEKSRLLSDRFSAERPKGSFSTLEIQRTEQGDSAMYLCASSSWGGTTDTQYFGPGTRLTVL.

There are a few counts of this clonotype. This chain connects TRBV20-1 to TRBJ2-5; 11 bases match TRBD2. The CDR3 length is 17 residues. CDR1 is DFQATT, CDR2 SNEGSKA, per germline (reference sequence). Losses at the gene ends were 6 bases for V and 5 bases for J; bases not matched to a gene: 17. The CDR3 sequence is CSAVKIPTSGVTETQYF. CDR3 coding DNA: TGCAGTGCCGTAAAAATACCGACTAGCGGGGTGACGGAGACCCAGTACTTC.

The count of this clonotype is one. This chain uses TRBV6-6 with TRBJ2-7; D is uncertain. This CDR3 contains 13 residues. Trimming removed 6 bases at V and 3 bases at J, with 12 bases between. Germline CDR1 and CDR2: MNHNY and SVGAGI (reference sequence). CDR3 coding DNA: TGTGCCAGCAGCGCGACAAGGAGCTACGAGCAGTACTTC. It translates to CASSATRSYEQYF.

The chain employs TRBV27 and TRBJ1-5, with D uncertain. The CDR3 is 16 amino acids. V was pared by 7 bases and J by 0 bases, with 16 bases between. Per germline, CDR1 MNHEY and CDR2 SMNVEV (reference sequence). The CDR3 sequence: CASMLNGPYSNQPQHF. The CDR3 nucleotides read TGTGCCAGCATGCTAAATGGACCATATAGCAATCAGCCCCAGCATTTT.

V gene TRBV29-1 combines with J gene TRBJ2-7; 13 bases are shared with TRBD2. CDR3 size: 17 residues. Trimming cost V 4 bases and J 2 bases; bases outside gene matches: 11. Per the germline V gene, CDR1 is SQVTM and CDR2 is ANQGSEA. This CDR3 reads CSVVGPGTSGGAYEQYF. DNA of the CDR3: TGCAGCGTTGTAGGGCCTGGTACTAGCGGGGGGGCCTACGAGCAGTACTTC.

A note on this clonotype: The junction shows a germline mismatch at one end, possibly a read error. The gene calls are TRBV7-2 and TRBJ2-1, with 11 bases matching TRBD2. CDR1 SGHTA and CDR2 FQGNSA come from the germline V gene. The CDR3 spans 15 residues. CDR3 bases: TGTGCCAGCAGCGTAGCGGGGGGGCTCTACAATGAGCAGTTCTTC. Its protein product is CASSVAGGLYNEQFF.